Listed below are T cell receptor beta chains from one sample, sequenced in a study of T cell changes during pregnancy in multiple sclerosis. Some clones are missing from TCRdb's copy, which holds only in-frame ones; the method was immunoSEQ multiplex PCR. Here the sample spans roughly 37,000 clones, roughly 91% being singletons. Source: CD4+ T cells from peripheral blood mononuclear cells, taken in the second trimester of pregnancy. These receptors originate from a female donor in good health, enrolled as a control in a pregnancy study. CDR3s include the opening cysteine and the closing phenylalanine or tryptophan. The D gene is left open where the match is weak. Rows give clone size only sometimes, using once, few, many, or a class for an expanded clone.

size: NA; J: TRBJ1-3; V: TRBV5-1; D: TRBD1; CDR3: CASSSAPQGDAGNTIYF; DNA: TGCGCCAGCAGCTCGGCCCCCCAGGGGGATGCTGGAAACACCATATATTTT
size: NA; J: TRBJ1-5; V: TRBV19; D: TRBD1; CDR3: CASSIPRGTGLHQPQHF; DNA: TGTGCCAGTAGTATCCCAAGGGGGACAGGGCTCCATCAGCCCCAGCATTTT
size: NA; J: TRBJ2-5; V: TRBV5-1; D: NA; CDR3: CASSPNVRGGKDQYF; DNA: TGCGCCAGCAGCCCGAATGTCAGGGGAGGGAAGGACCAGTACTTC
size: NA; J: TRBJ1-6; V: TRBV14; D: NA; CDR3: CASSRAGTSPLHF; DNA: TGTGCCAGCAGCAGGGCAGGGACATCACCCCTCCACTTT
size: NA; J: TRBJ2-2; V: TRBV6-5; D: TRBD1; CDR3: CASNLGRGLGELFF; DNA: TGTGCCAGCAATCTTGGCAGGGGGCTCGGGGAGCTGTTTTTT
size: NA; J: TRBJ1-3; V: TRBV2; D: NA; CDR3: CASSEIAAAGNTIYF; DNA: TGTGCCAGCAGTGAAATAGCCGCGGCCGGAAACACCATATATTTT
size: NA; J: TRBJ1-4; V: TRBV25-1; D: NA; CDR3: CASSLEPLAQLFF; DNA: TGTGCCAGCAGTCTGGAACCCTTAGCCCAACTGTTTTTT
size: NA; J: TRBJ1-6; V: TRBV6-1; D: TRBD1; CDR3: CASSYGQAGIHPLHF; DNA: TGTGCCAGCAGCTACGGACAGGCGGGAATTCACCCCCTCCACTTT
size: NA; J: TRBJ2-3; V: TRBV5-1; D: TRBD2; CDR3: CASSLRLAGLTDTQYF; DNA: TGCGCCAGCAGCTTGAGGCTAGCGGGACTCACAGATACGCAGTATTTT
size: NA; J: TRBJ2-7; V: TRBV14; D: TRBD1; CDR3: CASSRRTGNAYEQYF; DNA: TGTGCCAGCAGTCGACGGACAGGGAATGCCTACGAGCAGTACTTC
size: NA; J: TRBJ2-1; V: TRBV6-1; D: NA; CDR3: CASSEDIVSYNEQFF; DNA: TGTGCCAGCAGTGAAGACATTGTCTCCTACAATGAGCAGTTCTTC
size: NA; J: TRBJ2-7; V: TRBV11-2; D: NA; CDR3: CASSSTYEQYF; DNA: TGTGCCAGCAGCTCCACTTACGAGCAGTACTTC
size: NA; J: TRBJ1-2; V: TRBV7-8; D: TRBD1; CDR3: CASSRRAQGARGYTF; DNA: TGTGCCAGCAGCCGAAGAGCTCAGGGGGCGCGCGGCTACACCTTC
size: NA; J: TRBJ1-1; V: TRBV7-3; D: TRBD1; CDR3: CASSPSGGTEAFF; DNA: TGTGCCAGCAGCCCTTCAGGGGGCACTGAAGCTTTCTTT
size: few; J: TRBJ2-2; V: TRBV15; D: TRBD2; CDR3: CATSIQPPGLAVSGELFF; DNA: TGTGCCACCAGCATACAACCTCCGGGACTAGCGGTTTCCGGGGAGCTGTTTTTT
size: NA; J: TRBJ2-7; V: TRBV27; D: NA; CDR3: CASSFGGLGSNEQYF; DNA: TGTGCCAGCAGTTTTGGAGGCCTGGGAAGTAACGAGCAGTACTTC
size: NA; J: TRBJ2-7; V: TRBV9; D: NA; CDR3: CASSVGAGNYEQYF; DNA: TGTGCCAGCAGCGTAGGTGCAGGCAACTACGAGCAGTACTTC
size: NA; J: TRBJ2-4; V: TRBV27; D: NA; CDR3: CASRPNGAKNIQYF; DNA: TGTGCCAGCAGACCTAACGGGGCCAAAAACATTCAGTACTTC
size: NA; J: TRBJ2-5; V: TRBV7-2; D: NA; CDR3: CASSFFSGDQETQYF; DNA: TGTGCCAGCAGCTTCTTTAGCGGAGACCAAGAGACCCAGTACTTC
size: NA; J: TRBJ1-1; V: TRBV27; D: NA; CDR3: CASSLGRNTEAFF; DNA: TGTGCCAGCAGTTTAGGCAGAAACACTGAAGCTTTCTTT
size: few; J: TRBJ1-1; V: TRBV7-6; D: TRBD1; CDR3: CASSLVAGGKDTEAFF; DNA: TGTGCCAGCAGCTTAGTGGCAGGGGGTAAGGACACTGAAGCTTTCTTT
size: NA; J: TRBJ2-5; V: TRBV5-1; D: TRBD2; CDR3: CASSFQFREGGETQYF; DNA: TGCGCCAGCAGCTTTCAATTCCGGGAGGGAGGGGAGACCCAGTACTTC
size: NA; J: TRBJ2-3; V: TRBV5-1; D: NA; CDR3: CASSGLGGGTDTQYF; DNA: TGCGCCAGCAGCGGCTTAGGGGGGGGCACAGATACGCAGTATTTT
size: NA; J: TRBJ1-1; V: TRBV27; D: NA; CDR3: CASSLFSGSFEAFF; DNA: TGTGCCAGCAGTTTATTTTCTGGTAGTTTTGAAGCTTTCTTT
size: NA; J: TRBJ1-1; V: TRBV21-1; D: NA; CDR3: CASRRTGNTEAFF; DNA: TGTGCCAGCAGACGGACAGGAAACACTGAAGCTTTCTTT
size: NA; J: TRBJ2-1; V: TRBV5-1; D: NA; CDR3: CASRTSYNEQFF; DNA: TGCGCCAGCAGGACTAGCTACAATGAGCAGTTCTTC
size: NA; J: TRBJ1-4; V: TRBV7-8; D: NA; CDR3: CASSMNTGTANEKLFF; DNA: TGTGCCAGCAGCATGAATACAGGGACGGCTAATGAAAAACTGTTTTTT
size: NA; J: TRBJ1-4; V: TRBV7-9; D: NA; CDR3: CASSFTGTTNEKLFF; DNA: TGTGCCAGCAGCTTCACAGGGACAACTAATGAAAAACTGTTTTTT
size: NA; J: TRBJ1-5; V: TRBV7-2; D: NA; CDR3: CASSLDGQPYQPQHF; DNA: TGTGCCAGCAGCTTAGATGGACAGCCGTATCAGCCCCAGCATTTT